This T cell receptor (beta chain) was identified during a study of identical twins. This clonotype was counted between two and nine times. The germline gives CDR1 MNHNS, CDR2 SASEGT. There are 16 residues in the CDR3. The J segment lost 4 bases and the V segment lost 7 bases, leaving 9 bases of the junction unmatched. TCRdb re-called the 5' RACE reads through MiXCR, storing one row per CDR3 protein. The table lists 600,000 to 800,000 distinct CDR3 sequences, about 20% of them singletons, with approximately 4.5% in the top ten. These data also formed part of another study, on T cells expressing NK-cell markers. From that report: Sorting was restricted to alpha-beta TCR T cells by an anti-gamma-delta TCR antibody in several experiments. Of the CD8+ T cell pool in several donors, roughly 1.0-7.5% was accounted for by dominant NKG2C+ clonotypes.

This receptor was identified in a woman under 30 in good health. The specimen was PBMCs. The chain recombines TRBV6-1 with TRBJ2-1; 11 bases line up with TRBD2. CDR3 sequence: CASIATGTSGYNEQFF. DNA for the CDR3: TGTGCCAGCATCGCCACCGGGACTAGCGGATACAATGAGCAGTTCTTC.